This T cell receptor (beta chain) emerged from a study of beta chain features in type 1 diabetes. Study-wide results and limits: TCRB CDR3 length was moderately but significantly reduced in all four CD4+ subsets of Type 1 diabetes patients.

This clone was seen a few times. Its antigen is not known. Every isolated RNA sample was fully reverse transcribed, so sequencing captured expressed TCRB transcripts. TCRdb's table, derived via immunoSEQ multiplex PCR, lists solely in-frame clones and lacks some. The table records hundreds of thousands of clones, roughly 8.8% of them present only once. Germline CDR1 reads SGHRS; CDR2 reads YFSETQ. The CDR3 sequence is 15 residues long. J gave up 3 bases and V 4 bases, and 5 bases lay outside the gene matches. The J gene is TRBJ1-5, the V gene TRBV5-1; 9 nucleotides match TRBD1. The TCR was taken from a man aged 25-45 years with type 1 diabetes. The sequenced sample consisted of central memory CD4+ T cells from blood. As DNA, the CDR3 is TGCGCCAGCAGCCTTACAGGGGGCAACAATCAGCCCCAGCATTTT. Translated, it gives CASSLTGGNNQPQHF.